The clone carrying this TCR beta chain was observed a few times. Its matching antigen is unknown. This sample is drawn from a study of Graves' ophthalmopathy and Graves' hyperthyroidism. V lost 7 bases and J 5 bases, leaving 32 bases between the germline ends. Germline-derived CDR1 and CDR2 are WSHSY and SAAADI. The CDR3 sequence is 19 residues long. The authors amplified TCR beta CDR3 regions from RNA transcripts. Amplification began with first-round RT-PCR using HTBI primers, then second-round multiplex PCR was performed. TCRdb fed the multiplex PCR reads into MiXCR, producing one record per CDR3 protein. The sample consists of about 550,000 distinct CDR3 sequences, just under 40% of them appearing once. Newly diagnosed, the hyperthyroidism patients had under 2 months' duration and were aged 18 to 65. Study observations and caveats: Most expanded clonotypes from thyroid (those above 0.001 frequency) were also found in blood.

V and J are TRBV10-2 and TRBJ2-5, with D perhaps assigned TRBD1 or TRBD2 (10 bases each). Sequencing input: peripheral blood or thyroid tissue (not recorded which). The clonotype comes from an adult man with Graves' hyperthyroidism. For the CDR3, the DNA is TGCGCCAGCAATTTAACGACAGGGGGCCTAGCGGGAGATCAGGAGACCCAGTACTTC. As protein: CASNLTTGGLAGDQETQYF.